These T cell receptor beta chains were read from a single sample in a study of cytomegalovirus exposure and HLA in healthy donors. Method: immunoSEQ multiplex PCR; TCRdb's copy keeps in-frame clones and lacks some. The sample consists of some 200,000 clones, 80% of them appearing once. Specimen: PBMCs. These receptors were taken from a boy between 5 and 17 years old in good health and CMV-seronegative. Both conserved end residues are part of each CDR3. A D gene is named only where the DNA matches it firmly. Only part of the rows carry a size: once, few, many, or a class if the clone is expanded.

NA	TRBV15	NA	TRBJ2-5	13	TGTGCCACCAGCAGAGTCTTCCAAGAGACCCAGTACTTC	CATSRVFQETQYF
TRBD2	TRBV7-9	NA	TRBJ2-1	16	TGTGCCAGCAGCAAGGGGCTTAGCGGGAGGGTTGATGAGCAGTTCTTC	CASSKGLSGRVDEQFF
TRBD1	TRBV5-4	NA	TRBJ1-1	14	TGTGCCAGCAGCTTGACAGGGGGCGATACTGAAGCTTTCTTT	CASSLTGGDTEAFF
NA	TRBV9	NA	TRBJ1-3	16	TGTGCCAGCAGCGCGACTGGGTCCGGCTCTGGAGACACCATATATTTT	CASSATGSGSGDTIYF
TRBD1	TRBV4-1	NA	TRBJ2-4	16	TGCGCCAGCACTAAATTAGACAGGGGAGCCAAAAACATTCAGTACTTC	CASTKLDRGAKNIQYF
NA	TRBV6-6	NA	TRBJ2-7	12	TGTGCCAGCAGTGCGTCACTGTACGAGCAGTACTTC	CASSASLYEQYF
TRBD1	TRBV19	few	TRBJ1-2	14	TGTGCCAGTAGCGCAGGGACAGGTTCCTATGGCTACACCTTC	CASSAGTGSYGYTF
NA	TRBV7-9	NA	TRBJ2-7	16	TGTGCCAGCAGCCGCAGGGAGGCCAGGACCTCCTACGAGCAGTACTTC	CASSRREARTSYEQYF
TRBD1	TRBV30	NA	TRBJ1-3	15	TGTGCCTGGACTAAGGACAGGATCTCTGGAAACACCATATATTTT	CAWTKDRISGNTIYF
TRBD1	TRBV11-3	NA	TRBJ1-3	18	TGTGCCAGCAGCACAGGGGGATATCGGGGAACCTCTGGAAACACCATATATTTT	CASSTGGYRGTSGNTIYF
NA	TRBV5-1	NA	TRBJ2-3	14	TGCGCCAGCCATTGGGGAGGATCGGGGGATACGCAGTATTTT	CASHWGGSGDTQYF
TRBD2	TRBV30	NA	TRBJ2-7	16	TGTGCCTGGACCAACTGGGGTAGCGGGAGGCGGTACGAGCAGTACTTC	CAWTNWGSGRRYEQYF